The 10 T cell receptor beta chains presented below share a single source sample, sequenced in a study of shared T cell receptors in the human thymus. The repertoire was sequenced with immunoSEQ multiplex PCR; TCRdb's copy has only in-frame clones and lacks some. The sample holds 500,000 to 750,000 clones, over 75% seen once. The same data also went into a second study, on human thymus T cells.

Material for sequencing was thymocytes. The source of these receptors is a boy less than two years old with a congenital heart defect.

The CDR3 sequence is CASSLSFRAGGPSTGEQFF. The CDR3 coding sequence is TGTGCCAGCAGTTTATCTTTTAGGGCGGGAGGGCCCTCGACCGGGGAGCAGTTCTTC. The chain couples TRBV28 to TRBJ2-1; 9 bases align to TRBD2. The CDR3 runs 19 residues. Germline V gene data show CDR1 as MDHEN and CDR2 as SYDVKM. Unmatched junction bases numbered 20, after V lost 1 base and J lost 10 bases.

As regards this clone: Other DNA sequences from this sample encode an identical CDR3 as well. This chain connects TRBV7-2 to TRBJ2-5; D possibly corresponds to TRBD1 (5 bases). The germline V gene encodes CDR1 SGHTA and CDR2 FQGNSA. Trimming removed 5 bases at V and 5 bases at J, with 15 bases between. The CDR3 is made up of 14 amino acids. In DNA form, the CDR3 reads TGTGCCAGCAGCCGGCAGGGTAGTGGGGAGACCCAGTACTTC. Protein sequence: CASSRQGSGETQYF.

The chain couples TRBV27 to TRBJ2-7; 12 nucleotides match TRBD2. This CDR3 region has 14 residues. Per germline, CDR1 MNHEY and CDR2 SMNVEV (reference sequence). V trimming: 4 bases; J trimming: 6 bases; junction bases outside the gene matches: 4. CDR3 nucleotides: TGTGCCAGCAGTTCGACTAGCGGGAGATGCGAGCAGTACTTC. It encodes CASSSTSGRCEQYF.

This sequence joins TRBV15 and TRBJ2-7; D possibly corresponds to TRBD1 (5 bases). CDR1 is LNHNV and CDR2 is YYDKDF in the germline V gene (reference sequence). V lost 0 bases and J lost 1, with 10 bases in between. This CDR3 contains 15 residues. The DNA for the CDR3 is TGTGCCACCAGCAGAGATTTTTCAGGGTCCTACGAGCAGTACTTC. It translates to CATSRDFSGSYEQYF.

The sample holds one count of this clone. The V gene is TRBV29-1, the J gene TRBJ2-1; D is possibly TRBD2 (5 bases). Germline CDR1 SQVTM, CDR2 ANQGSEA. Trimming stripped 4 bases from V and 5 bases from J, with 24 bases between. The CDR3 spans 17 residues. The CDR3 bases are TGCAGCGTTGTCCCTAGCCCTGTTGCCGGTTGGGACAATGAGCAGTTCTTC. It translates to CSVVPSPVAGWDNEQFF.

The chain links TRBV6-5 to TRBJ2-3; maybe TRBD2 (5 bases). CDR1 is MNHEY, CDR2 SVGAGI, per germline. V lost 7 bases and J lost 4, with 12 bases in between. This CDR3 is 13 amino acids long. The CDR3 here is CASTTGRPDTQYF. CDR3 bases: TGTGCCAGCACCACGGGAAGGCCAGATACGCAGTATTTT.

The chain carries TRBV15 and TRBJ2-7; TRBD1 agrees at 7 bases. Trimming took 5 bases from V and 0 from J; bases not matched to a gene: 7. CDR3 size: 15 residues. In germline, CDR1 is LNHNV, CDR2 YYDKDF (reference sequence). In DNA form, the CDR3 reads TGTGCCACCAGCCCCGACAGGGCTAGCTCCTACGAGCAGTACTTC. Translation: CATSPDRASSYEQYF. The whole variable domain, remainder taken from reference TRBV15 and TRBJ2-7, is DAMVIQNPRYQVTQFGKPVTLSCSQTLNHNVMYWYQQKSSQAPKLLFHYYDKDFNNEADTPDNFQSRRPNTSFCFLDIRSPGLGDTAMYLCATSPDRASSYEQYFGPGTRLTVT.

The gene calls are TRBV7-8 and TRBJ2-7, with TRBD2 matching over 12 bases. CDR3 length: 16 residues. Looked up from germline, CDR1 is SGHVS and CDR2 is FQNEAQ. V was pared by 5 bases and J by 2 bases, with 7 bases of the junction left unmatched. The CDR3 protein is CASSPGLAGPPYEQYF. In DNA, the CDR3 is TGTGCCAGCAGCCCGGGACTAGCGGGCCCTCCCTACGAGCAGTACTTC.

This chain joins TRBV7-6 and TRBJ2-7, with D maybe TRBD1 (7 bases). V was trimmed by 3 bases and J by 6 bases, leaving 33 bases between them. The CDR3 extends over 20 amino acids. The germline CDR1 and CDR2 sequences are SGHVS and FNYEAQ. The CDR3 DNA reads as TGTGCCAGCAGCTTGAGACGACAGGGTAACAGCGGGTACCCTACTGGCGAGCAGTACTTC. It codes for CASSLRRQGNSGYPTGEQYF.

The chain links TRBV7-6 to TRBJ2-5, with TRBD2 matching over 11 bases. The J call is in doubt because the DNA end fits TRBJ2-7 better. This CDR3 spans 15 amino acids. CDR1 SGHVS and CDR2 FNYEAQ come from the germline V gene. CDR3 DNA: TGTGCCAGCAGCCCAACCCTAGCGGGGGGCCGCGAGCAGTACTTC. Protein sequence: CASSPTLAGGREQYF.